This T cell receptor (beta chain) was captured by sequencing in a study of blood T cell repertoires in COVID-19. Across the study: Donors in the United States, Italy and Spain gave samples during acute or convalescent COVID-19.

The germline V gene has CDR1 SGHRS and CDR2 YFSETQ. This CDR3 is built from 14 residues. The germline V and J ends were trimmed by 6 bases and 0 bases, with 10 bases remaining between them. Original processing methods: Amplified reference gene primers provided the basis for estimating nucleated cell counts. Data came from immunoSEQ multiplex PCR; TCRdb stores just in-frame clones and leaves some out. D and trimming were read from the DNA, whereas the V and J calls and clone size are those reported in that table. The top ten clones hold approximately 3.5% of a sample with 50,000 to 65,000 clones, approximately 90% of them seen once.

The chain uses TRBV5-1 and TRBJ1-3; D perhaps matches TRBD1 (5 bases). The specimen was peripheral blood. The origin of this receptor is an older man with acute or convalescent COVID-19. For the CDR3, the DNA is TGCGCCAGCAAAGGGGATAGCTCTGGAAACACCATATATTTT. This sequence encodes CASKGDSSGNTIYF.